A single TCR beta chain is shown here with its context. What it recognizes is unknown. Donors had no recently reported acute infections or vaccinations and were HIV-negative. All donors were Caucasian adults living in Nashville, Tennessee. TCRdb's copy holds only in-frame clones and misses some; the assay was immunoSEQ multiplex PCR. The table includes about 660,000 clones, approximately 74% detected once. The record originates from a study of shared clonotypes between healthy human individuals. Notes on the study in general: Apart from blood, nothing was sampled; tissue repertoires likely differ. Estimated clonotype richness was generally higher in naive than memory subsets.

This CDR3 has 13 residues. J was trimmed by 3 bases and V by 10 bases; bases with no gene match: 7. The germline CDR1 and CDR2 sequences are ENHRY and SYGVKD. The TCR originated in a woman aged 30 to 39 in good health. The sequenced material came from memory CD4+ T cells sorted from blood. Subset: CD45RA-negative fraction. The rearrangement joins TRBV10-3 to TRBJ2-5; 8 nucleotides agree with TRBD2. As DNA, the CDR3 is TGTGCCAGCACCACGGGGGGGAAAGAGACCCAGTACTTC. Amino acids: CASTTGGKETQYF.